The sequence of this T cell receptor beta chain was determined in a study of T-cell reconstitution after alpha-beta-depleted transplantation in children. Findings and limits, study-wide: Day-60 TCRbeta diversity that was high in some patients was derived from surviving recipient T cells and thymic progenitors. At around two months after transplant, the alpha-beta T cells were reportedly derived from several hundred expanded clones that came from non-depleted graft cells. One year post-transplant, T-cell counts and diversity were largely derived from T cells produced anew.

Unique molecular identifiers were incorporated when the TCRbeta library was constructed. In TCRdb, the PCR reads were re-called with MiXCR into one record per CDR3 protein. This table has around 450,000 distinct CDR3 sequences, around two fifths appearing once. This clonotype is a singleton in its sample. The antigen is unknown. Source: PBMCs, taken before TCRalphabeta/CD19-depleted stem cell transplant. The sequence was obtained from a girl aged 2 to 9 with aplastic anemia, due to receive a stem cell transplant.

The CDR3 here is CSARVSGQGLYYEQYF. DNA of the CDR3: TGCAGTGCTAGGGTGTCTGGTCAGGGGCTGTACTACGAGCAGTACTTC. This chain uses TRBV20-1 with TRBJ2-7; D may be TRBD1 (6 bases). Looked up from germline, CDR1 is DFQATT and CDR2 is SNEGSKA (reference sequence). The CDR3 consists of 16 residues. V was cut by 3 bases and J by 3 bases, with 21 bases left in between.